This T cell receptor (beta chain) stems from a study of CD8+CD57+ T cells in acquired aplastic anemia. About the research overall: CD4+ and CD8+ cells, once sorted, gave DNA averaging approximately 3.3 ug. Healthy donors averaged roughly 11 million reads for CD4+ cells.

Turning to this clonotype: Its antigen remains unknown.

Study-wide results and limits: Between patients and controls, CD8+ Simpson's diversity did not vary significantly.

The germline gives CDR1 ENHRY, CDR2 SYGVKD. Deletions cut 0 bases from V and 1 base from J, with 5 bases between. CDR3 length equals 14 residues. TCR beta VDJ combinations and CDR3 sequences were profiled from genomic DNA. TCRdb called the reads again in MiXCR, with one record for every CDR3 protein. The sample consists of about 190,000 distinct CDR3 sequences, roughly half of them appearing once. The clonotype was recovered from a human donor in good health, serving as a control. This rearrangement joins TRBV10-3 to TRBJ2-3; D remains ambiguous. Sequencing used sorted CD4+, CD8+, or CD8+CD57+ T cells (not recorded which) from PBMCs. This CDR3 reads CAISESQGTDTQYF. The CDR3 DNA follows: TGTGCCATCAGTGAGTCGCAGGGCACAGATACGCAGTATTTT.